Sequencing of this TCR beta chain was carried out in a study of T cells after yellow fever vaccination. Universal primer sites and UMIs were introduced during 5'RACE template-switching synthesis of TCR cDNA. TCRdb reprocessed the 5' RACE reads with MiXCR, giving one entry per CDR3 protein. Here the sample spans more than 350,000 distinct CDR3 sequences, more than 9% being singletons. V was pared by 5 bases and J by 9 bases, with 4 bases of the junction left unmatched. The CDR3 sequence is 12 residues long. The germline V gene encodes CDR1 MGHDK and CDR2 SYGVNS. This clonotype appeared a single time. Sample: PBMCs, taken on the day of the first yellow fever vaccination. The source is a young man who received the YFV17D yellow fever vaccine. The chain links TRBV25-1 to TRBJ1-5; TRBD1 aligns across 7 bases. This CDR3 reads CASSRAGGPQHF. The CDR3 DNA follows: TGTGCCAGCAGTCGGGCAGGGGGGCCCCAGCATTTT.